This TCR beta chain was captured by sequencing in a study of T cells in tumors after PD-1 blockade. The wider study: A subset received ongoing vismodegib 150 mg daily alongside anti-PD-1 therapy. Study-level points and caveats: Peripheral recruitment is suggested, as some novel exhausted tumor clones were in pre-treatment blood.

Notes on this clone: Its specificity is unknown.

Here immunoSEQ multiplex PCR was the method, and the copy in TCRdb shows in-frame clones only, minus some. Of under 50,000 clones listed, under 85% are singletons. The V gene's germline CDR1 is SNHLY and CDR2 FYNNEI. With V trimmed by 6 bases and J by 5 bases, 7 bases remained unmatched. The CDR3 runs 15 residues. This TCR derives from a human donor with advanced basal cell or squamous cell carcinoma (not recorded which). The input for sequencing was PBMCs, taken before anti-PD-1 therapy. V usage is TRBV2 and J usage is TRBJ2-5; 12 positions match TRBD1. As DNA, the CDR3 is TGTGCCAGCAGCCCGGGACAGGGGGCGTCCGAGACCCAGTACTTC. It yields the protein CASSPGQGASETQYF.